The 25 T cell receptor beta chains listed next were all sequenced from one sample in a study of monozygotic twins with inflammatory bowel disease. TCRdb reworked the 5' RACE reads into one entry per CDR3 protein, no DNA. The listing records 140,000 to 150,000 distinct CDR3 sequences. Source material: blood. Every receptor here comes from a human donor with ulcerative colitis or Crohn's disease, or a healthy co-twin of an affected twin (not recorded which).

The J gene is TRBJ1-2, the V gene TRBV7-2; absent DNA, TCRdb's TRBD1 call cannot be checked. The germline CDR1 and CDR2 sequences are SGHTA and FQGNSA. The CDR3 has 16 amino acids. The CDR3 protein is CASSVAGTAFTYGYTF.

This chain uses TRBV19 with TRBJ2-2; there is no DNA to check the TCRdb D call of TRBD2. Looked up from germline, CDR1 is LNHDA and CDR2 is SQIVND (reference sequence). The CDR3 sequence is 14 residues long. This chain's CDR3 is CATLAGGGTGELFF.

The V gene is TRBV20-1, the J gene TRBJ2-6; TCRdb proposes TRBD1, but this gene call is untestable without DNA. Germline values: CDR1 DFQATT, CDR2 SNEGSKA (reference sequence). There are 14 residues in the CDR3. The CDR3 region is CSALGGSGANVLTF.

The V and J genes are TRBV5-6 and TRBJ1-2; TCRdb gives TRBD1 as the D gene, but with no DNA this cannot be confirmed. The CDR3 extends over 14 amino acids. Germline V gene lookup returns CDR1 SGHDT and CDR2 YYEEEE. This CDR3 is CASSLDRGFYGYTF. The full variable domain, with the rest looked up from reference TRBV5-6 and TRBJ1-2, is DAGVTQSPTHLIKTRGQQVTLRCSPKSGHDTVSWYQQALGQGPQFIFQYYEEEERQRGNFPDRFSGHQFPNYSSELNVNALLLGDSALYLCASSLDRGFYGYTFGSGTRLTVV.

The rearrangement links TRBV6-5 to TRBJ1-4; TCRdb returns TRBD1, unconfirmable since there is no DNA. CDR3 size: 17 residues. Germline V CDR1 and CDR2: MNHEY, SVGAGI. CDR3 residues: CASSYNRGRATNEKLFF.

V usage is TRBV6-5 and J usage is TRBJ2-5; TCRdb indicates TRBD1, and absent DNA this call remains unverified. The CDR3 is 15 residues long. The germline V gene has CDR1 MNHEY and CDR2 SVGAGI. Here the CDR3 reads CASSYKWQGGETQYF.

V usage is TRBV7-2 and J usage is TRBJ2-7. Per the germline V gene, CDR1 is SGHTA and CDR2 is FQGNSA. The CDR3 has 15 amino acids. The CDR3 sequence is CASSLYDSNSYEQYF.

The CDR3 is CSARFYAGVSLEGTDTQYF. The V gene is TRBV20-1, the J gene TRBJ2-3; TCRdb reports TRBD1, a call that lacks DNA to check it against. The CDR3 is made up of 19 amino acids. Germline lookup yields CDR1 DFQATT and CDR2 SNEGSKA (reference sequence).

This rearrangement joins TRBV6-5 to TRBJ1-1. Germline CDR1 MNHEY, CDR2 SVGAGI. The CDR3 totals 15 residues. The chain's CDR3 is CASSYSGSGITEAFF.

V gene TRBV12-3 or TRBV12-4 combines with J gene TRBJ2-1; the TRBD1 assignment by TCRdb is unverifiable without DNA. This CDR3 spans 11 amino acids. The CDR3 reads CASSPAGEQFF.

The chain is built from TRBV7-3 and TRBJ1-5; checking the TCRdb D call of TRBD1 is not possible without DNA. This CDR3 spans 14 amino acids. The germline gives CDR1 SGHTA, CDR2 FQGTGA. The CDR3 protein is CASSPGPGGQPQHF.

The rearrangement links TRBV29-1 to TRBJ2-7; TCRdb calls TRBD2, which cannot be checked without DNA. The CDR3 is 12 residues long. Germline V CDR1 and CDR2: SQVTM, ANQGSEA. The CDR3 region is CSGRDLHYEQYF.

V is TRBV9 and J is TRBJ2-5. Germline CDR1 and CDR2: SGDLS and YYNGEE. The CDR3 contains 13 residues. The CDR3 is CASSGGQQETQYF.

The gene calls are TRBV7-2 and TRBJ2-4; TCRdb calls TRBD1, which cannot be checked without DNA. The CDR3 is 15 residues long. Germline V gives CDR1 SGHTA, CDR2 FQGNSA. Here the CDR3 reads CASSSTGTSKNIQYF.

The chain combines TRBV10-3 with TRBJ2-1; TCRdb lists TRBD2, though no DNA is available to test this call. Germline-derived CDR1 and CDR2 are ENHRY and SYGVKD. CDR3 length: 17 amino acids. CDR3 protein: CAATASGSAENRNEQFF.

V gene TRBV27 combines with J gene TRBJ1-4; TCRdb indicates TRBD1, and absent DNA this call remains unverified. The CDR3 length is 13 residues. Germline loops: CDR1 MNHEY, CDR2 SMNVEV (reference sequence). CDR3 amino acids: CACRDKRSEKLFF.

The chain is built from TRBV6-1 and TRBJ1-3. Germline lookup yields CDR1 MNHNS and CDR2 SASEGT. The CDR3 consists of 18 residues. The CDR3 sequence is CASSAFGGDPFSGNTIYF.

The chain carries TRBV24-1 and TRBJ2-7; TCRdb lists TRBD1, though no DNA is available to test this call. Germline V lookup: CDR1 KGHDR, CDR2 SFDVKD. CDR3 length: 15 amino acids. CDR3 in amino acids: CATSEGQFGAYEQYF.

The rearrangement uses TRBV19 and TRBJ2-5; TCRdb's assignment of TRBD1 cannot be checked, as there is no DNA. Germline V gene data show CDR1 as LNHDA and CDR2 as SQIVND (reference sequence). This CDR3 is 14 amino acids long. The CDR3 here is CASSIVPGRETQYF.

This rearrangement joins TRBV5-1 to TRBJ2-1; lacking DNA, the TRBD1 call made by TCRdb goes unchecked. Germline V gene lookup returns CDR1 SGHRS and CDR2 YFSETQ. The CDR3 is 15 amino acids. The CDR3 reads CASSLGAGAHNEQFF.

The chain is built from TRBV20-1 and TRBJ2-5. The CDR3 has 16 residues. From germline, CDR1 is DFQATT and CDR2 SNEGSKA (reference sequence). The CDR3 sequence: CSARDIIRDPRETQYF.

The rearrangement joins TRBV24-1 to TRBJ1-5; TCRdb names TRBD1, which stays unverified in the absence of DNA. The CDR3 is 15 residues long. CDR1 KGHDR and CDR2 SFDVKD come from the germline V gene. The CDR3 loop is CATSTGTGAGQPQHF.

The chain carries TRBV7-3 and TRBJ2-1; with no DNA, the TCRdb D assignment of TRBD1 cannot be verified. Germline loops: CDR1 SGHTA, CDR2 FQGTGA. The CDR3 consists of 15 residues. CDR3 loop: CASSSTGTAYNEQFF.

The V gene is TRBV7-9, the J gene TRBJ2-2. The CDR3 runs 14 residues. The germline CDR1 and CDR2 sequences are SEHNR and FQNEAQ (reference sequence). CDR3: CASSYGRDTGELFF.

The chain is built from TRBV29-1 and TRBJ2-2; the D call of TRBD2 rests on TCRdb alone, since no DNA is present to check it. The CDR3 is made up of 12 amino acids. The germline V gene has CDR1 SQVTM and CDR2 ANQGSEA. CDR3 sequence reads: CLVTRDTGELFF.